This T cell receptor (beta chain) stems from a study of T cell changes during pregnancy in multiple sclerosis. Repertoires were generated with immunoSEQ multiplex PCR, while TCRdb's copy carries only in-frame clones and drops some. The table has roughly 30,000 clones, less than 90% seen once. The clonotype originates from a female donor with multiple sclerosis, enrolled in a pregnancy study. The sample in question was CD8+ T cells from peripheral blood mononuclear cells, obtained before pregnancy.

This chain's CDR3 is CAWTRTAEAYEQYF. The CDR3 DNA reads as TGTGCCTGGACCAGGACGGCGGAGGCGTACGAGCAGTACTTC. This sequence joins TRBV30 and TRBJ2-7; TRBD2 might be the D (5 bases). Per the germline V gene, CDR1 is GTSNPN and CDR2 is SVGIG (reference sequence). Trimming pared 4 bases from V and 4 bases from J, leaving 17 bases between. CDR3 length equals 14 residues.